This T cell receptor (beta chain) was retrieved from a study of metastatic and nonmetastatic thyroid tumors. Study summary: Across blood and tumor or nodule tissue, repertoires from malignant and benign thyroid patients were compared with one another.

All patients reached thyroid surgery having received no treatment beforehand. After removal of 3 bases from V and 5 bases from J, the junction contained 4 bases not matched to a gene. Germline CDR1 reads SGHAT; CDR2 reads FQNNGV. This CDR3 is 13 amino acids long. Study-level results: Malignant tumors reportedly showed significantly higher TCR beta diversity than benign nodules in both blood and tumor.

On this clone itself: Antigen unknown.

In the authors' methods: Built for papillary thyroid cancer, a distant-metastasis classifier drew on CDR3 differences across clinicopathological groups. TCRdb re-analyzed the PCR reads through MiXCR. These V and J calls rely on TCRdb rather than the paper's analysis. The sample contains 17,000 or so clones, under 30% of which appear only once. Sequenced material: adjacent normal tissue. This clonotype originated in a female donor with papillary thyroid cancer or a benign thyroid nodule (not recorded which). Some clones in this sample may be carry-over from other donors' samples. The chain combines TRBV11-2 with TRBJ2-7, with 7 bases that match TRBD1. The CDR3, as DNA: TGTGCCAGCAGCTTGGACAGGTTAAACGAGCAGTACTTC. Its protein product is CASSLDRLNEQYF.